This T cell receptor beta chain was found in a study of cytomegalovirus exposure and HLA in healthy donors. On the study more broadly: Ancestry clustering placed 70% to 90% of some 400 genotyped donors in the Caucasian-associated cluster. Study-wide results and limits: Later analysis suggested most CMV-associated TCR beta chains were HLA-restricted. Per a later analysis, approximately 16,000 TCR beta sequences showed association with HLA alleles at 0.05 false discovery rate.

At collection, donors were nominally healthy, but unrecorded immune exposures were probable. PCR amplification relied on 60 Vbeta primers (plus 13 Jbeta primers). The table came from immunoSEQ multiplex PCR; TCRdb's copy has only in-frame clones and leaves some out. This table has some 30,000 clones, 84% appearing once. As concerns this clone: Antigen specificity is unknown.

The CDR3 runs to 17 residues. The V call is TRBV21-1, the J call TRBJ2-2; whether TRBD1, the table's D call, matches the DNA was not checked. TRBV21-1 constitutes a pseudogene. Sequenced: PBMCs. This receptor was identified in a woman aged 18-29 years in good health and CMV-seronegative. CDR3 in DNA: TGTGCCAGCAGCAAAGATCAGTCCGAACCCCTCACCGGGGAGCTGTTTTTT. This translates into CASSKDQSEPLTGELFF.